This is a list of T cell receptor beta chains from one sample in a study of T-cell memory formation after mild COVID-19. TCRdb called the 5' RACE reads again in MiXCR, with one record for every CDR3 protein. The repertoire includes some 280,000 distinct CDR3 sequences, roughly 16% of them detected once, and 20% to 25% sits in the top ten. Sequenced input: PBMCs or a T cell subset sorted from them (not recorded which). The receptor source for this set is a young man who had mild COVID-19 (a few samples of this study predate the infection). Cell type and time point are not known. CDR3s include the opening cysteine and the closing phenylalanine or tryptophan. D genes are given only for firm matches. Clone sizes are given selectively: once, few, many, or a class where the clone is expanded.

>.|.|TRBV5-4|TRBJ1-6
TGTGCCAGCAGCCGGGGGAGGGCCGAAAATTCACCCCTCCACTTT
CASSRGRAENSPLHF
>TRBD2|once|TRBV5-4|TRBJ2-2
TGTGCCAGCAGCTTGGGGCCGCGCGGGGGTGGCACCGGGGAGCTGTTTTTT
CASSLGPRGGGTGELFF
>.|few|TRBV6-2/TRBV6-3|TRBJ2-3
TGTGCCAGCAAGCAGCCTAGCACAGATACGCAGTATTTT
CASKQPSTDTQYF
>TRBD2|.|TRBV27|TRBJ2-3
TGTGCCAGCAGTGGATGGACTAGCGGACCCAATACGCAGTATTTT
CASSGWTSGPNTQYF
>.|.|TRBV4-2|TRBJ2-3
TGTGCCAGCAGCCAAGAAGTTGGTAGCGCCCCAGATACGCAGTATTTT
CASSQEVGSAPDTQYF
>.|.|TRBV4-2|TRBJ1-5
TGTGCCAGCAGCCAAGAAGTTATCAGTAGCAATCAGCCCCAGCATTTT
CASSQEVISSNQPQHF
>TRBD1|.|TRBV7-9|TRBJ1-1
TGTGCCAGCAGCTTAGGGGACAGTGGGAGCACTGAAGCTTTCTTT
CASSLGDSGSTEAFF
>.|.|TRBV10-2|TRBJ2-7
TGCGCCATCCAGCGACAGGGACTCGAGCAGTACTTC
CAIQRQGLEQYF
>.|few|TRBV4-3|TRBJ2-5
TGCGCCAGCAGCCAAGATGTCGGCTCCGGGACCCAGTACTTC
CASSQDVGSGTQYF
>.|few|TRBV29-1|TRBJ2-5
TGCAGCGTGTCCGGGACCCCACAAGAGACCCAGTACTTC
CSVSGTPQETQYF
>.|few|TRBV5-1|TRBJ1-4
TGCGCCAGCAGCTTGAGTCTCGGCCAGGGTGAAAAACTGTTTTTT
CASSLSLGQGEKLFF
>.|few|TRBV7-9|TRBJ2-4
TGTGCCAGCAGCTTAGAAGTATTGAACATTCAGTACTTC
CASSLEVLNIQYF
>TRBD1|many|TRBV4-1|TRBJ1-2
TGCGCCAGCAGCCAAGAATCGTACGGGACAGGCGGTGGCTACACCTTC
CASSQESYGTGGGYTF
>.|.|TRBV12-5|TRBJ2-1
TGTGCTAGTAGAGAGGGGAGCCACAATGAGCAGTTCTTC
CASREGSHNEQFF
>TRBD2|few|TRBV12-3/TRBV12-4|TRBJ2-3
TGTGCCAGCAGTCCTTTTGCGCGGGGGACAGATACGCAGTATTTT
CASSPFARGTDTQYF
>.|.|TRBV6-5|TRBJ1-6
TGTGCCAGCAGCCCTACAGGGCTGAGGAATTCACCCCTCCACTTT
CASSPTGLRNSPLHF
>.|few|TRBV7-9|TRBJ1-2
TGTGCCAGCAGCTTCCGGGACCGAGAGTCAGGCTACACCTTC
CASSFRDRESGYTF
>.|.|TRBV7-9|TRBJ2-5
TGTGCCAGCAGACAGGGTGGTGAGACCCAGTACTTC
CASRQGGETQYF
>TRBD2|few|TRBV30|TRBJ2-3
TGTGCCTGGAGCGACGGACTAGCGGGGACAGATACGCAGTATTTT
CAWSDGLAGTDTQYF
>.|few|TRBV10-1|TRBJ2-3
TGCGCCAGCGGTGACTCGGCAGATACGCAGTATTTT
CASGDSADTQYF
>TRBD2|.|TRBV5-6|TRBJ2-1
TGTGCCAGCAGCTTGGATCTAGCGGGGGACAATGAGCAGTTCTTC
CASSLDLAGDNEQFF
>.|once|TRBV6-1|TRBJ1-4
TGTGCCAGCAGGGAGGGGACAATTAATGAAAAACTGTTTTTT
CASREGTINEKLFF
>TRBD1|.|TRBV29-1|TRBJ2-1
TGCAGCGCCAAAGGCGGGACAGGACAATACAATGAGCAGTTCTTC
CSAKGGTGQYNEQFF
>.|.|TRBV9|TRBJ2-7
TGTGCCAGCAGCCCCCACGGGAACAGGGTCTCCGAGCAGTACTTC
CASSPHGNRVSEQYF
>.|many|TRBV12-3/TRBV12-4|TRBJ1-2
TGTGCCAGCAGTTCCGGGCCCGGATATGGCTACACCTTC
CASSSGPGYGYTF
>TRBD1|.|TRBV5-1|TRBJ2-7
TGCGCCAGCAGCCCCGGGACAGGCCGACCTGCCTACGAGCAGTACTTC
CASSPGTGRPAYEQYF
>TRBD1|.|TRBV6-2/TRBV6-3|TRBJ2-1
TGTGCCAGCACCAAAGGGGGCTCCTCCTACAATGAGCAGTTCTTC
CASTKGGSSYNEQFF
>TRBD1|few|TRBV3-1|TRBJ1-1
TGTGCCAGCAGCTCTAGACAGGGTTCCGGCACTGAAGCTTTCTTT
CASSSRQGSGTEAFF
>.|many|TRBV28|TRBJ2-4
TGTGCCAGCAGTCCCCCTGTGGGGCTGCGGGACTTC
CASSPPVGLRDF
>TRBD1|once|TRBV6-2/TRBV6-3|TRBJ2-7
TGTGCCAGCAGACGTGGACAGGGGGCTCTCAACGAGCAGTACTTC
CASRRGQGALNEQYF
>.|few|TRBV20-1|TRBJ1-1
TGCAGTGCTGCAAGGATCTCTGAAGCTTTCTTT
CSAARISEAFF
>.|.|TRBV14|TRBJ2-3
TGTGCCAGCAGCCAAGGTTTGGGGCGGGCAGATACGCAGTATTTT
CASSQGLGRADTQYF
>TRBD1|.|TRBV12-3/TRBV12-4|TRBJ1-1
TGTGCCAGCAGCCAAAGACAGGGGTTAGGCACTGAAGCTTTCTTT
CASSQRQGLGTEAFF
>TRBD2|.|TRBV19|TRBJ2-3
TGTGCCAGTAGTATAGCTCCGGGACTAGCGGGGGCAGAGGATACGCAGTATTTT
CASSIAPGLAGAEDTQYF
>.|.|TRBV6-5|TRBJ1-4
TGTGCCAGCAGTTCCCTCAACCATTCCAATGAAAAACTGTTTTTT
CASSSLNHSNEKLFF
>.|few|TRBV5-1|TRBJ1-2
TGCGCCAGCAGCTTGGGCGCCCCGAACTATGGCTACACCTTC
CASSLGAPNYGYTF
>.|few|TRBV12-3/TRBV12-4|TRBJ1-3
TGTGCCAGCTCTTCCCCCAGCTCTGGAAACACCATATATTTT
CASSSPSSGNTIYF
>.|many|TRBV12-3/TRBV12-4|TRBJ2-6
TGTGCCAGCAGTTTACTCTCTGGGGCCAACGTCCTGACTTTC
CASSLLSGANVLTF
>.|.|TRBV9|TRBJ1-1
TGTGCCAGCAGCGTAGTCCCTGACACTGAAGCTTTCTTT
CASSVVPDTEAFF
>TRBD2|.|TRBV7-2|TRBJ2-5
TGTGCCAGCAGCCCCGGGGGGGCGGGGTCTACCCAGTACTTC
CASSPGGAGSTQYF
>.|.|TRBV7-9|TRBJ1-2
TGTGCCAGCAGCGCCCAGGGGTACTATGGCTACACCTTC
CASSAQGYYGYTF
>TRBD1|.|TRBV18|TRBJ2-4
TGTGCCAGCTCACTATCGACAGGGGGCGAAAACATTCAGTACTTC
CASSLSTGGENIQYF
>TRBD1|few|TRBV30|TRBJ2-7
TGTGCCTGGAGTGTGACAGGGGGCGCGCAGTACTTC
CAWSVTGGAQYF
>.|.|TRBV7-8|TRBJ2-6
TGTGCCAGCAGCTTAGACCAAACCGGGGCCAACGTCCTGACTTTC
CASSLDQTGANVLTF
>.|few|TRBV6-5|TRBJ1-4
TGTGCCAGCAGTTACGGCGGGGCCCGTGAAAAACTGTTTTTT
CASSYGGAREKLFF
>TRBD2|.|TRBV2|TRBJ2-7
TGTGCCAGCAGTGAGAGCCTAGCGGGGGGTCGGGAGCAGTACTTC
CASSESLAGGREQYF
>TRBD1|.|TRBV20-1|TRBJ2-1
TGCAGTGCGGGCGGGACAGGATACAATGAGCAGTTCTTC
CSAGGTGYNEQFF
>.|few|TRBV9|TRBJ2-1
TGTGCCAGCAGCGTAGACCTCCCAGGTAATGAGCAGTTCTTC
CASSVDLPGNEQFF
>.|.|TRBV3-1|TRBJ1-2
TGTGCCAGCATGGGCAGCCAAAATGGCTACACCTTC
CASMGSQNGYTF
>.|few|TRBV11-2|TRBJ2-7
TGTGCCAGCAGCCACCTCATTCGGAAGGCGTCCTACGAGCAGTACTTC
CASSHLIRKASYEQYF
>.|.|TRBV6-1|TRBJ1-2
TGTGCCAGCTCGGGGGCTCTGTCCTATGGCTACACCTTC
CASSGALSYGYTF
>.|few|TRBV12-3/TRBV12-4|TRBJ1-1
TGTGCCAGCAGTTTCAATTGGAAATACACTGAAGCTTTCTTT
CASSFNWKYTEAFF